The TCR beta chain under discussion was sequenced for a study of blood T cell repertoires in COVID-19. Sequencing was performed with immunoSEQ multiplex PCR; in TCRdb, only in-frame clones are kept and a portion is missing. The sample holds 250,000 or so clones; roughly nine tenths are singletons and the top ten take 4.6%. The clonotype comes from a woman aged 40 to 49 who had recovered from COVID-19. The sequencing sample was made of peripheral blood.

The CDR3 region has the DNA TGTGCCAGTAGTAGCTCAGCGCAAGAGACCCAGTACTTC. It translates to CASSSSAQETQYF. The genes are TRBV19 and TRBJ2-5; D unclear. The V gene's germline CDR1 is LNHDA and CDR2 SQIVND (reference sequence). This CDR3 spans 13 amino acids. V shed 4 bases and J shed 2 bases, with 8 bases lying between them.